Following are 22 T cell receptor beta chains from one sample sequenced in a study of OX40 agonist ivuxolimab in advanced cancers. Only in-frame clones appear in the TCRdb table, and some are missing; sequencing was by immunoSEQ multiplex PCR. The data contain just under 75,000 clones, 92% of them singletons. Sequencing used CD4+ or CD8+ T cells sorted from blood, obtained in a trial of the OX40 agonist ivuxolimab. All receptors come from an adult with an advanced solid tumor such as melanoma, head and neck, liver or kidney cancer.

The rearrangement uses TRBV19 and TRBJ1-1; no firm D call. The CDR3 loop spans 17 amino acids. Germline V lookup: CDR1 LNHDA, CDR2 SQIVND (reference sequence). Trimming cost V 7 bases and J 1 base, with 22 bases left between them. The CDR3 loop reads CASTSWRQTIGNTEAFF. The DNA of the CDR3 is TGTGCCAGTACCAGCTGGCGGCAAACCATAGGGAACACTGAAGCTTTCTTT.

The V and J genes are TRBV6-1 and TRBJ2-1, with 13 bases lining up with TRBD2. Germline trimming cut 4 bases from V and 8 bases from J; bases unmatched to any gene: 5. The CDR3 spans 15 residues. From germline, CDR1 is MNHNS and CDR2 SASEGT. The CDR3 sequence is CASSGRTSGSYEQFF. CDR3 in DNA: TGTGCCAGCAGTGGACGGACTAGCGGGAGCTATGAGCAGTTCTTC.

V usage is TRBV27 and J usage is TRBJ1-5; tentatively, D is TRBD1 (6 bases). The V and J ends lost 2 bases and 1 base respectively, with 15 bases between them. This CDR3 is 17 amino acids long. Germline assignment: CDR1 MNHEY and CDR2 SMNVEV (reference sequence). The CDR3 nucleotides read TGTGCCAGCAGTTTAGGGGGCGGTCTTAGAAGCAATCAGCCCCAGCATTTT. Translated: CASSLGGGLRSNQPQHF.

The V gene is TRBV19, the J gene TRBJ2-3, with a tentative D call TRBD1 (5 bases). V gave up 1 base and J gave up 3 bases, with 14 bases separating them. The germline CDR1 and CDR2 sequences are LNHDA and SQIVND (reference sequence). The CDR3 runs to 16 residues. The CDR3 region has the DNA TGTGCCAGTAGTATAGGGGCAGGGATGGGGACAGATACGCAGTATTTT. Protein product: CASSIGAGMGTDTQYF.

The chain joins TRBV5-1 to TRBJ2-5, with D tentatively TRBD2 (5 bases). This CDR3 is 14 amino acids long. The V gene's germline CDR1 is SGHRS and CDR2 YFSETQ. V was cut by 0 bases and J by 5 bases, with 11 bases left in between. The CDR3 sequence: CASSLERLEETQYF. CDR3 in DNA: TGCGCCAGCAGCTTGGAGCGGCTCGAGGAGACCCAGTACTTC.

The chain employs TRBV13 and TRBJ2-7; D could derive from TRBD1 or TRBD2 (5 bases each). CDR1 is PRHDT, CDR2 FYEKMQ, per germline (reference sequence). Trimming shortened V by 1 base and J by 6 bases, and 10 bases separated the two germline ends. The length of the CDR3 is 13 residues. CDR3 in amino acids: CASSLVGDAEQYF. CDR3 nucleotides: TGTGCCAGCAGCTTAGTCGGGGACGCCGAGCAGTACTTC.

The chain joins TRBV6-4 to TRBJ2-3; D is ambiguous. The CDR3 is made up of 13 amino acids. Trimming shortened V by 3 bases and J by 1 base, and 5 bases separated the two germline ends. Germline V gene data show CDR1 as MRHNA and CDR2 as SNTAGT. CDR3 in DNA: TGTGCCAGCAGTGAGTGGGGCACAGATACGCAGTATTTT. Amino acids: CASSEWGTDTQYF.

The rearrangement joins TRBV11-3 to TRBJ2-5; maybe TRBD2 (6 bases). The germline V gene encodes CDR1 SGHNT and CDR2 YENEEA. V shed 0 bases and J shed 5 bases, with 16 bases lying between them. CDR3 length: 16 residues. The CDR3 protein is CASSLDPLLSGETQYF. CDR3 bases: TGTGCCAGCAGCTTAGATCCGCTCCTCAGCGGGGAGACCCAGTACTTC.

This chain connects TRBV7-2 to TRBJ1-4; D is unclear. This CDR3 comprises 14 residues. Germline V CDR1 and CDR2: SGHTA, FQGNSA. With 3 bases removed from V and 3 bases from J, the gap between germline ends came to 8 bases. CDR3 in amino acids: CASSFPGSNEKLFF. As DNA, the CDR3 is TGTGCCAGCAGCTTCCCGGGGTCTAATGAAAAACTGTTTTTT. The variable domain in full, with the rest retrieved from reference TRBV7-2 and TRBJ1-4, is GAGVSQSPSNKVTEKGKDVELRCDPISGHTALYWYRQSLGQGLEFLIYFQGNSAPDKSGLPSDRFSAERTGGSVSTLTIQRTQQEDSAVYLCASSFPGSNEKLFFGSGTQLSVL.

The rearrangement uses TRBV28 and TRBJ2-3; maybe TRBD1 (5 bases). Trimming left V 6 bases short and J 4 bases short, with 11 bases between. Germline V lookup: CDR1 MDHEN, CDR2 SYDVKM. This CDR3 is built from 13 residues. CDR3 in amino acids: CASRRQGPDTQYF. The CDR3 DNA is TGTGCCAGCAGACGCCAGGGCCCAGATACGCAGTATTTT.

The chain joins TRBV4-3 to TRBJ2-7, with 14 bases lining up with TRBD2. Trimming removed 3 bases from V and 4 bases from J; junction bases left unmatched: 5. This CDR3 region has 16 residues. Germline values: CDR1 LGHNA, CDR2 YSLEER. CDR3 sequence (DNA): TGCGCCAGCAGCCAGACCGGGACTAGCGGGAGATACGAGCAGTACTTC. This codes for CASSQTGTSGRYEQYF.

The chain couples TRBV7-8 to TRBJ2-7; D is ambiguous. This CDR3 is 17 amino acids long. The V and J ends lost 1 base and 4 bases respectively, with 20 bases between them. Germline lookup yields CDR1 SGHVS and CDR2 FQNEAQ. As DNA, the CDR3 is TGTGCCAGCAGCTTAGAAAGGGTGGCAGGTCATCGTTACGAGCAGTACTTC. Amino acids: CASSLERVAGHRYEQYF. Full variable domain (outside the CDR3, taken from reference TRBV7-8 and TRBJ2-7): GAGVSQSPRYKVAKRGQDVALRCDPISGHVSLFWYQQALGQGPEFLTYFQNEAQLDKSGLPSDRFFAERPEGSVSTLKIQRTQQEDSAVYLCASSLERVAGHRYEQYFGPGTRLTVT.

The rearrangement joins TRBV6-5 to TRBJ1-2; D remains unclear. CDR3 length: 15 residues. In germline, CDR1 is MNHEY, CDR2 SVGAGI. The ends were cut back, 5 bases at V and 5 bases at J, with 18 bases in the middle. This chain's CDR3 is CASSPTPPVGYGYTF. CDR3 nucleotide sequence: TGTGCCAGCAGTCCCACCCCCCCCGTGGGGTATGGCTACACCTTC.

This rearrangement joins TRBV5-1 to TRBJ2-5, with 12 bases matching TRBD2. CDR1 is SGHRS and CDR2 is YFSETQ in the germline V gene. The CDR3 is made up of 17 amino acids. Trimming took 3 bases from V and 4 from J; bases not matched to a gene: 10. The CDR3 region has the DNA TGCGCCAGCAGCTCCCCTAGCGGGAGGGGAGTCGGAGAGACCCAGTACTTC. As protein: CASSSPSGRGVGETQYF.

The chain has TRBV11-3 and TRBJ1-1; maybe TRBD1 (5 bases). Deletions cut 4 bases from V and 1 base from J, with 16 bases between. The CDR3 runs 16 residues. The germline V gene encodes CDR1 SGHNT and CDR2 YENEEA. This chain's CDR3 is CASSSQPGLRNTEAFF. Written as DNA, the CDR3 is TGTGCCAGCAGCTCGCAACCGGGACTCAGGAACACTGAAGCTTTCTTT. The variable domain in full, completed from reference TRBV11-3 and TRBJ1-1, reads EAGVVQSPRYKIIEKKQPVAFWCNPISGHNTLYWYLQNLGQGPELLIRYENEEAVDDSQLPKDRFSAERLKGVDSTLKIQPAELGDSAVYLCASSSQPGLRNTEAFFGQGTRLTVV.

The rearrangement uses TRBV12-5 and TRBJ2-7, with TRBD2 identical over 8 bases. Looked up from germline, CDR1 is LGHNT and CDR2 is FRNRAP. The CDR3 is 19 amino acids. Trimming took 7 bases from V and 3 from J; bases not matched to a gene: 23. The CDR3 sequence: CASVCILQNLTSAIYEQYF. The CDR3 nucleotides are TGTGCTAGTGTTTGTATTCTTCAAAATTTGACTAGCGCGATCTACGAGCAGTACTTC.

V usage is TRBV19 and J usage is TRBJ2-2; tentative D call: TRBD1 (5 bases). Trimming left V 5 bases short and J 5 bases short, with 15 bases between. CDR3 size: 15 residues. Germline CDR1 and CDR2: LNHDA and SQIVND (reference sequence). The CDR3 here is CASSPDRSGTGELFF. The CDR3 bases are TGTGCCAGTAGTCCTGACAGAAGTGGGACCGGGGAGCTGTTTTTT.

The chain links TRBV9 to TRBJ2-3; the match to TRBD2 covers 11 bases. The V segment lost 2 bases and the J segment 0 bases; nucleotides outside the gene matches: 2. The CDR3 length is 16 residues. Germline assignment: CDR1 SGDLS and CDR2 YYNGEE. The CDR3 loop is CASSVGTSGSTDTQYF. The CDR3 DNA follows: TGTGCCAGCAGCGTCGGGACTAGCGGTAGCACAGATACGCAGTATTTT.

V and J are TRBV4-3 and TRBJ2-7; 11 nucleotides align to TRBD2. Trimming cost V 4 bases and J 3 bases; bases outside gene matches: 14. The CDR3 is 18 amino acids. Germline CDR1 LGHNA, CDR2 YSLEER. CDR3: CASSLIAGGPTTLYEQYF. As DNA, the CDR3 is TGCGCCAGCAGCCTCATAGCGGGAGGGCCGACAACACTCTACGAGCAGTACTTC.

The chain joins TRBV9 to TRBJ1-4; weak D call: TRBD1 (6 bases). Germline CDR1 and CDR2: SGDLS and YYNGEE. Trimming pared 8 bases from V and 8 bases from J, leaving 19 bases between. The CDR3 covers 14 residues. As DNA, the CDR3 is TGTGCCAGGAAACTCCGGGACACATCCGAAAAACTGTTTTTT. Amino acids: CARKLRDTSEKLFF.

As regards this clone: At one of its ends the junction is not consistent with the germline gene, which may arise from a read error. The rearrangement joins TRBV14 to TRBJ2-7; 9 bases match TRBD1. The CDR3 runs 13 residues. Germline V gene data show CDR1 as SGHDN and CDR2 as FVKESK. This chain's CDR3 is CASSRTSGTGWDF. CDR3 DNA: TGTGCCAGCAGCCGTACCTCCGGGACAGGGTGGGACTTC.

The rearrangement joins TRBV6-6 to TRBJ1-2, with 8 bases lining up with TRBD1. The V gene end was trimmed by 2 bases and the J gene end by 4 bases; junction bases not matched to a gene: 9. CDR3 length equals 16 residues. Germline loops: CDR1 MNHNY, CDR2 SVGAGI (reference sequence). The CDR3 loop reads CASSYRGQDPLYGYTF. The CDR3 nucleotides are TGTGCCAGCAGTTACCGGGGACAGGACCCTCTCTATGGCTACACCTTC.